These 25 T cell receptor beta chains were all obtained from the same sample, sequenced in a study of T cells in Graves' hyperthyroidism and ophthalmopathy (dated by TCRdb to the late 2010s). Library preparation employed multiplex PCR. Sequenced on an Illumina HiSeq 2000. The TCR beta CDR3 regions were amplified from RNA transcripts. The first round of RT-PCR for the TCR CDR3 was performed with the HTBI primer set and the Qiagen OneStep RT-PCR kit. The public reads were run again by TCRdb, first through fastp at Q25 and then through MiXCR, and only productive beta chains were kept. Identical CDR3 proteins give one entry, which carries the most common genes and DNA. The sample table shows a few hundred thousand distinct CDR3 sequences, and roughly 15% are seen once. Approximately 35% of the sample goes to the ten largest clones. The sample consisted of blood. Receptors originate from a woman between 35 and 50 years old with Graves' ophthalmopathy.

The J gene is TRBJ2-7, the V gene TRBV4-1, with 9 bases fitting TRBD1. Germline V gene sequence: CDR1 MGHRA, CDR2 YSYEKL. The CDR3 spans 16 residues. V was pared by 5 bases and J by 0 bases, with 8 bases of the junction left unmatched. CDR3 coding DNA: TGCGCCAGCAGCAACAGGGGACAGGGTTTCTCCTACGAGCAGTACTTC. Translated: CASSNRGQGFSYEQYF.

This clonotype appeared a few times. The chain combines TRBV4-1 with TRBJ2-1; tentatively, D is TRBD2 (6 bases). This CDR3 spans 16 amino acids. Per the germline V gene, CDR1 is MGHRA and CDR2 is YSYEKL. Trimming took 1 base from V and 4 from J, leaving 14 bases between them. Written as DNA, the CDR3 is TGCGCCAGCAGCCAAGTAGGCCGCGGGATTTACAATGAGCAGTTCTTC. Its translation: CASSQVGRGIYNEQFF.

This clonotype has a handful of counts. The rearrangement joins TRBV24-1 to TRBJ2-1; 10 positions agree with TRBD2. The ends lost 5 bases at V and 5 bases at J; junction bases unmatched: 2. The CDR3 is made up of 14 amino acids. Germline assignment: CDR1 KGHDR and CDR2 SFDVKD. The CDR3 DNA follows: TGTGCCACCAGTGGCACTAGCGGGAACAATGAGCAGTTCTTC. Protein product: CATSGTSGNNEQFF.

This clonotype has at least ten counts. The chain couples TRBV20-1 to TRBJ2-5; D is tentatively TRBD1 or TRBD2 (5 bases each). CDR1 is DFQATT, CDR2 SNEGSKA, per germline (reference sequence). This CDR3 comprises 14 residues. Trimming pared 0 bases from V and 5 bases from J, leaving 13 bases between. The CDR3 DNA is TGCAGTGCTAGAGATCTCGAGGGGTGGGAGACCCAGTACTTC. Translating gives CSARDLEGWETQYF.

This sequence joins TRBV20-1 and TRBJ1-2; 10 positions match TRBD1. This CDR3 region has 12 residues. Germline V gene lookup returns CDR1 DFQATT and CDR2 SNEGSKA (reference sequence). Unmatched junction bases numbered 3, after V lost 5 bases and J lost 6 bases. The CDR3 nucleotides read TGCAGTGCTTACGACAGGGGGCATGGCTACACCTTC. Its translation is CSAYDRGHGYTF.

This clonotype was counted many times. The chain joins TRBV9 to TRBJ2-1; D may be TRBD1 (6 bases). The CDR3 is 14 residues long. The ends were cut back, 4 bases at V and 6 bases at J, with 14 bases in the middle. Germline V gene lookup returns CDR1 SGDLS and CDR2 YYNGEE. CDR3 bases: TGTGCCAGCAGCACTTCCGGGACATCCAATGAGCAGTTCTTC. This codes for CASSTSGTSNEQFF.

CDR3 sequence: CASRTAGSGAGGELFF. DNA of the CDR3: TGTGCCAGCAGAACCGCGGGTAGCGGGGCCGGCGGGGAGCTGTTTTTT. The chain links TRBV2 to TRBJ2-2, with TRBD2 matching 8 bases. Germline V lookup: CDR1 SNHLY, CDR2 FYNNEI. This CDR3 is built from 16 residues. With 6 bases clipped from V and 7 bases from J, the junction kept 13 bases outside the gene matches.

In its sample, this clonotype was seen a few times. V is TRBV24-1 and J is TRBJ2-2, with TRBD2 identical over 12 bases. Germline CDR1 is KGHDR and CDR2 is SFDVKD. The CDR3 has 16 amino acids. The J segment lost 4 bases and the V segment lost 3 bases, leaving 2 bases of the junction unmatched. For the CDR3, the DNA is TGTGCCACCAGTGATGCTAGCGGGAGGGCCACCGGGGAGCTGTTTTTT. Amino acid sequence: CATSDASGRATGELFF.

Many counts were recorded for this clonotype. The junction differs from germline at one of its ends, possibly a read error. This sequence joins TRBV11-2 and TRBJ2-1; D is possibly TRBD2 (6 bases). The CDR3 consists of 14 residues. Germline V gives CDR1 SGHAT, CDR2 FQNNGV. CDR3 region: CASSLGLRGNEQFF. For the CDR3, the DNA is TGCGCCAGCAGCTTGGGTCTGCGGGGTAATGAGCAGTTCTTC.

This clonotype was picked up many times. This chain joins TRBV2 and TRBJ2-2, with 8 bases that match TRBD2. Trimming took 7 bases from V and 0 from J; bases not matched to a gene: 13. The germline gives CDR1 SNHLY, CDR2 FYNNEI. The CDR3 spans 18 residues. CDR3 region: CASKGRGGGPSNTGELFF. CDR3 nucleotides: TGTGCCAGCAAGGGGAGGGGCGGGGGGCCTTCGAACACCGGGGAGCTGTTTTTT. The full variable domain, its missing parts supplied by reference TRBV2 and TRBJ2-2, is EPEVTQTPSHQVTQMGQEVILRCVPISNHLYFYWYRQILGQKVEFLVSFYNNEISEKSEIFDDQFSVERPDGSNFTLKIRSTKLEDSAMYFCASKGRGGGPSNTGELFFGEGSRLTVL.

This clonotype was picked up one time. CDR3 sequence: CASSRGQGSEQYF. CDR3 DNA sequence: TGTGCCAGCAGCCGAGGACAGGGCTCCGAGCAGTACTTC. The V and J genes are TRBV3-1 and TRBJ2-7; 8 positions match TRBD1. J was trimmed by 6 bases and V by 4 bases; bases with no gene match: 5. Germline V lookup: CDR1 LGHDT, CDR2 YNNKEL (reference sequence). The length of the CDR3 is 13 residues.

This clonotype was counted ten times or more. The rearrangement links TRBV10-3 to TRBJ2-7; D is unclear. Looked up from germline, CDR1 is ENHRY and CDR2 is SYGVKD. The CDR3 has 14 amino acids. Between the trimmed V and J ends, which lost 4 bases and 0 bases, there was a span of 10 bases. The CDR3 reads CAISAAVSSYEQYF. The CDR3 region has the DNA TGTGCCATCAGTGCGGCAGTTTCCTCCTACGAGCAGTACTTC.

This clonotype was counted at least ten times. The V gene is TRBV7-9, the J gene TRBJ1-1, with D possibly TRBD1 on 6 matching bases. V lost 8 bases to trimming and J lost 6 bases, with 13 bases between them. From germline, CDR1 is SEHNR and CDR2 FQNEAQ (reference sequence). The CDR3 runs to 12 residues. In nucleotides, the CDR3 is TGTGCCAGCCGTGGCCCAGGGGCTGAAGCTTTCTTT. Protein product: CASRGPGAEAFF.

The chain combines TRBV12-3 or TRBV12-4 with TRBJ1-3; TRBD1 might be the D (5 bases). The V gene lost 10 bases and the J gene lost 0 bases, with 13 bases spanning the gap. There are 14 residues in the CDR3. This CDR3 reads CANPWGSSGNTIYF. In DNA, the CDR3 is TGTGCCAACCCTTGGGGGTCCTCTGGAAACACCATATATTTT.

This clonotype was counted only a few times. The V and J genes are TRBV29-1 and TRBJ1-2; D is ambiguous. Between the trimmed V and J ends, which lost 3 bases and 2 bases, there was a span of 7 bases. CDR1 and CDR2 from the germline V gene are SQVTM and ANQGSEA. The CDR3 has 12 residues. This CDR3 is CSVEPRNYGYTF. CDR3 bases: TGCAGCGTTGAGCCGCGCAACTATGGCTACACCTTC.

With regard to this clonotype: An end of the junction does not agree with germline; a read error may underlie this. The chain uses TRBV4-1 and TRBJ2-5; TRBD2 agrees at 8 bases. CDR1 is MGHRA and CDR2 is YSYEKL in the germline V gene. This CDR3 is 14 amino acids long. The DNA for the CDR3 is TGCGCCAGCAGCCAAGATATTTCACTAGCGGAGCTCAACTTC. Amino acids: CASSQDISLAELNF.

The V gene is TRBV9, the J gene TRBJ2-7, with a possible D match to TRBD1 (6 bases). Looked up from germline, CDR1 is SGDLS and CDR2 is YYNGEE. V dropped 2 bases and J dropped 0 bases, with 9 bases sitting between them. The CDR3 contains 14 residues. Here the CDR3 reads CASSVGASSYEQYF. The DNA for the CDR3 is TGTGCCAGCAGCGTGGGGGCGAGCTCCTACGAGCAGTACTTC.

This clonotype was seen repeatedly, ten times or more. The chain joins TRBV5-5 to TRBJ1-2, with TRBD1 matching over 9 bases. Germline V CDR1 and CDR2: SGHKS, YYEKEE (reference sequence). Trimming at V came to 2 bases and at J to 0 bases, leaving 5 bases not matched to a gene. The length of the CDR3 is 16 residues. Here the CDR3 DNA reads TGTGCCAGCAGCTTCGACAGGGGGGGCTCTAACTATGGCTACACCTTC. Amino acid sequence: CASSFDRGGSNYGYTF. Filled out from reference TRBV5-5 and TRBJ1-2, the complete variable domain reads DAGVTQSPTHLIKTRGQQVTLRCSPISGHKSVSWYQQVLGQGPQFIFQYYEKEERGRGNFPDRFSARQFPNYSSELNVNALLLGDSALYLCASSFDRGGSNYGYTFGSGTRLTVV.

The rearrangement links TRBV6-1 to TRBJ2-2; D is perhaps TRBD2 (7 bases). CDR1 is MNHNS, CDR2 SASEGT, per germline. There are 15 residues in the CDR3. V gave up 6 bases and J gave up 7 bases, with 18 bases separating them. The CDR3 bases are TGTGCCAGCAGAAAAGGGCGGGGGCTGGGCGGGGAGCTGTTTTTT. It codes for CASRKGRGLGGELFF.

The rearrangement joins TRBV5-1 to TRBJ2-2, with 7 bases that match TRBD1. V lost 2 bases, J lost 4 bases, and 8 bases stayed unmatched. The CDR3 covers 16 residues. Germline-derived CDR1 and CDR2 are SGHRS and YFSETQ. As DNA, the CDR3 is TGCGCCAGCAGCTTTGGGGCAGGGGGAACCACCGGGGAGCTGTTTTTT. The encoded protein is CASSFGAGGTTGELFF.

This chain links TRBV6-1 with TRBJ2-1; 10 nucleotides align to TRBD2. V shed 6 bases and J 7 bases; nucleotides not matched to a gene: 12. Per germline, CDR1 MNHNS and CDR2 SASEGT. CDR3 length: 16 residues. CDR3: CASSPVSGRARNEQFF. As DNA, the CDR3 is TGTGCCAGCAGCCCCGTGAGCGGGAGGGCCAGGAATGAGCAGTTCTTC.

A note on this clonotype: A much more abundant neighbour one base away suggests this may be a read error. The gene calls are TRBV3-1 and TRBJ2-1; the match to TRBD2 covers 11 bases. V was pared by 2 bases and J by 11 bases, with 5 bases of the junction left unmatched. This CDR3 comprises 14 residues. CDR1 is LGHDT and CDR2 is YNNKEL in the germline V gene (reference sequence). The CDR3 nucleotides read TGTGCCAGCAGCCAACATGCTAGCGGGAGGCAGCAGTTCTTC. It translates to CASSQHASGRQQFF.

The table lists this clonotype with many counts. V usage is TRBV24-1 and J usage is TRBJ2-3; no definite D call. The CDR3 contains 13 residues. V was shortened by 4 bases and J by 1 base, with 5 bases between the two germline ends. Germline CDR1 KGHDR, CDR2 SFDVKD. The CDR3 nucleotides read TGTGCCACCAGTGAGCCGGGCACAGATACGCAGTATTTT. Translating it yields CATSEPGTDTQYF.

The genes are TRBV27 and TRBJ2-2; D is unresolved. From germline, CDR1 is MNHEY and CDR2 SMNVEV (reference sequence). The CDR3 is 14 residues long. V was cut by 0 bases and J by 6 bases, with 8 bases left in between. CDR3 region: CASSLSVVPGELFF. In DNA form, the CDR3 reads TGTGCCAGCAGTTTATCGGTAGTCCCCGGGGAGCTGTTTTTT.

This clonotype was found a few times. This rearrangement joins TRBV6-4 to TRBJ2-2; 7 positions match TRBD1. Germline V CDR1 and CDR2: MRHNA, SNTAGT. Unmatched junction bases numbered 5, after V lost 2 bases and J lost 5 bases. The CDR3 has 15 residues. DNA for the CDR3: TGTGCCAGCAGTGACATCCCGGGACAGACCGGGGAGCTGTTTTTT. It encodes CASSDIPGQTGELFF.